This T cell receptor (beta chain) was obtained from a study of blood T cell repertoires in COVID-19. The wider study: COVID-19 samples, acute and convalescent, were from the United States, Italy and Spain. The cDNA or gDNA used as material had been derived from T cells, B-cell-depleted T cells, or PBMCs.

Generated by immunoSEQ multiplex PCR, the TCRdb table keeps only in-frame clones and is missing some. The sample holds tens of thousands of clones, more than 75% seen once. The length of the CDR3 is 17 residues. This chain connects TRBV21-1 to TRBJ2-2; the table names TRBD1, a call not compared with the DNA. TRBV21-1 is described as a pseudogene. Material for sequencing was peripheral blood. The sequence came from a human donor with acute or convalescent COVID-19. The donor label of this sample is uncertain. CDR3 DNA: TGTGCCAGCAGCAAAGCTTTGGACAGGGGTGGCACCGGGGAGCTGTTTTTT. This translates into CASSKALDRGGTGELFF.